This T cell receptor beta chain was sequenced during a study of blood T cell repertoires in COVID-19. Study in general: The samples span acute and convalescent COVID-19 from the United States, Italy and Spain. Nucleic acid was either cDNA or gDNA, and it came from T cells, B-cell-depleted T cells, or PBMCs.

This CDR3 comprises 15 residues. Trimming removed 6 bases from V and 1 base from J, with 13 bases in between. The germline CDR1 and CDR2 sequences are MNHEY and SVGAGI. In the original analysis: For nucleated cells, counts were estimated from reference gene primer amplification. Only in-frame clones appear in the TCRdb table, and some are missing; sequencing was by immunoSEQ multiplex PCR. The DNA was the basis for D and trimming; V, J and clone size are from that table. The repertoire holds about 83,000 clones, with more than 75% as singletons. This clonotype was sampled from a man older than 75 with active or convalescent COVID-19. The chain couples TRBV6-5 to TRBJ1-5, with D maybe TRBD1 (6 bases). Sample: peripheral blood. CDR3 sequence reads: CASRGGVSSNQPQHF. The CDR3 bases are TGTGCCAGCAGAGGGGGGGTTTCGAGCAATCAGCCCCAGCATTTT.